This paragraph covers one T cell receptor (beta chain) sequence. Tregs were sorted as CD4+CD25+CD127-/low cells. The CDR3 is 12 amino acids. Trimming removed 6 bases at V and 9 bases at J, with 15 bases between. Germline CDR1 reads KGHSH; CDR2 reads LQKENI. After constant-region reverse-primer amplification, full-length variable regions underwent semi-nested PCR with Nested Universal Primer A. Each CDR3 protein gets one entry after TCRdb re-called the 5' RACE reads with MiXCR. The repertoire holds under 45,000 distinct CDR3 sequences, with about 20% as singletons. This sequence joins TRBV18 and TRBJ2-7; D not certain. This clonotype originated in a female donor with breast cancer. The source material was Tregs sorted from blood. The DNA for the CDR3 is TGTGCCAGCTCGGACCCTAGAGAGGCGCAGTACTTC. Translation gives CASSDPREAQYF.